The entry that follows covers one T cell receptor beta chain sequence. Its recognized antigen is unknown. There are no base qualities to consult, and no much larger clone falls within one base. Explained via the paper, the treatment or condition label denotes: 15 to 20 received Ad26.COV2.S at low or high dose, single or two shots; about five received placebo; per-sample allocation not given. For vaccine and placebo recipients, repertoires were sequenced using samples collected on day 63 after the first injection. Between 29 July and 7 August 2020, Cohort 1b enrolled about two dozen adults aged 18-55 years at one site in Boston, USA. Ad26.COV2.S was a replication-incompetent adenovirus type 26 vector that expressed a prefusion-stabilized SARS-CoV-2 spike protein derived from the original Wuhan strain. The sample is drawn from a study of Ad26.COV2.S vaccination and SARS-CoV-2 variants (dated by TCRdb to 2020 to 2023). The study in broad terms: Donors in the vaccine arm were drawn from COV1001, a phase I-IIa trial of Ad26.COV2.S in healthy adults that was multicentre, randomized, double-blind and placebo-controlled. The TCR-sequenced set comprised about 32 samples: some 19 Ad26.COV2.S vaccine recipients, 5 placebo recipients and 8 SARS-CoV-2 convalescent individuals. Investigators did not know the trial group allocation while performing experiments and assessing outcomes. TCRbeta repertoire sequencing was used to assess the specificity and breadth of SARS-CoV-2-reactive T cell receptors after Ad26.COV2.S vaccination. Dosing of Ad26.COV2.S was intramuscular, at either 5x10^10 or 1x10^11 viral particles, delivered as one shot or as two shots spaced 56 days apart. Participants in the trial were split at random into five groups of five each, receiving low-dose or high-dose Ad26.COV2.S once or twice, or else placebo on both occasions.

Measured from the cysteine to the phenylalanine, the CDR3 is 17 residues long. The retained sequence is limited to the CDR3, 51 bases, with the frame set at the first base. The V end loses 3 bases and the J end loses 0 bases, and a stretch of 15 bases separates them. According to the germline V gene, CDR1 reads SGHTA and CDR2 reads FQGNSA. Study-wide findings and limitations: The authors noted that the TCR breadth and depth analyses may have underestimated total T cell responses. The study was not powered to compare responses between vaccine doses or regimens. Substantial breadth of spike-specific CD8+ and CD4+ T cell responses was reported after vaccination. Vaccine and placebo recipients had similar non-spike TCR breadth, a finding consistent with the vaccine containing only spike. Ad26.COV2.S recipients had higher spike-specific TCR breadth than placebo recipients (P = 0.0014).

The immunoSEQ Assay was the method used to sequence TCRbeta CDR3 regions. After extraction, genomic DNA underwent amplification by bias-controlled multiplex PCR, followed by high-throughput sequencing. In the authors' own workflow: To quantify the absolute abundance of each unique TCRbeta CDR3 region, sequences were collapsed and filtered. T cell fraction was estimated by normalizing TCRbeta template counts to usable DNA, with usable DNA measured through amplification of reference genes found in all nucleated cells. Repertoire TCRs were annotated as SARS-CoV-2-specific when V gene, CDR3 amino acid sequence and J gene were exactly matched to a known reactive TCR set. The reference SARS-CoV-2 TCR set was derived from MIRA and filtered for enrichment in COVID-19-positive ImmuneCODE repertoires, a step that removed public or cross-reactive TCRs. Based on the MIRA antigens, annotated TCRs were further analysed at the level of specific ORF or position within ORF. Breadth was defined as annotated unique rearrangements over total unique productive rearrangements; depth was the summed frequency of those rearrangements. Two-sided Wilcoxon rank-sum tests were used to compare TCR breadth between groups. Not all clones reach the TCRdb copy of this immuneACCESS table, which keeps in-frame sequences only. Checked studies attribute under half of the gap to unresolved V genes and leave the rest unexplained. V, J and clone size were drawn from that table, and D and trimming were deduced from the DNA. The sample data list 350,000 to 550,000 clones, and approximately 89% of these were observed just once. Of the sample, approximately 2.5% is held by the ten largest clones.

The specimen comprised peripheral blood, sampled in a trial of Ad26.COV2.S vaccine versus placebo. The sequence was obtained from a person aged 18-60 years who received the Ad26.COV2.S COVID-19 vaccine or a placebo. Recombination joined TRBV7-2 with TRBJ2-1; the D gene is possibly TRBD2, with 6 bases matching. In nucleotide form, the sequence is TGTGCCAGCAGCTTGTGGTTGGGAGGTGGCTCCTACAATGAGCAGTTCTTC. This encodes CASSLWLGGGSYNEQFF. Extended through the reference TRBV7-2 and TRBJ2-1 proteins, this CDR3 yields the full variable domain: GAGVSQSPSNKVTEKGKDVELRCDPISGHTALYWYRQSLGQGLEFLIYFQGNSAPDKSGLPSDRFSAERTGGSVSTLTIQRTQQEDSAVYLCASSLWLGGGSYNEQFFGPGTRLTVL.